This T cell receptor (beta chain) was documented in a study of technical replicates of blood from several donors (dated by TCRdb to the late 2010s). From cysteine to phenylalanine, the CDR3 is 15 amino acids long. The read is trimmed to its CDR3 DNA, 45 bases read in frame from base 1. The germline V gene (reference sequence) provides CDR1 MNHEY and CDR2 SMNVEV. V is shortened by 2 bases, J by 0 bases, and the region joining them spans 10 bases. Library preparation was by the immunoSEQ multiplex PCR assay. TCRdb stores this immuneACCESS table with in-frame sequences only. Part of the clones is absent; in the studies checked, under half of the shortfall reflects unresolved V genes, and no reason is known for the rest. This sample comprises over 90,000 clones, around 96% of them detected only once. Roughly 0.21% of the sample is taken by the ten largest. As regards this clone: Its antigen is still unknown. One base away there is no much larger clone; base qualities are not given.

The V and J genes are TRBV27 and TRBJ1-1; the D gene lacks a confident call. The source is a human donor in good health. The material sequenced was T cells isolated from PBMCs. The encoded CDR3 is CASSLTGLVNTEAFF. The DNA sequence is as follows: TGTGCCAGCAGTTTAACCGGGTTGGTGAACACTGAAGCTTTCTTT.